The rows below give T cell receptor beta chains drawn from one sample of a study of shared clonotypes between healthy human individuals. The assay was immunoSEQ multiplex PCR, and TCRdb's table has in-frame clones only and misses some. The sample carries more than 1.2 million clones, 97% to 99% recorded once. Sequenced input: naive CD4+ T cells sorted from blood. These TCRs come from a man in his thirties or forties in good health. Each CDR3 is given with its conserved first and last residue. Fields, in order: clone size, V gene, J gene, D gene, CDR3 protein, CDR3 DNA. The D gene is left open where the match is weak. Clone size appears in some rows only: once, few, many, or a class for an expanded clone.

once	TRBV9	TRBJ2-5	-	CASNRQGLETQYF	TGTGCCAGCAATCGACAGGGACTGGAGACCCAGTACTTC
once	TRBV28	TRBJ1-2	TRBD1	CASSLGTGDGYTF	TGTGCCAGCAGTTTAGGGACAGGGGATGGCTACACCTTC
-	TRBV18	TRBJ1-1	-	CASSPPGGRGNTEAFF	TGTGCCAGCTCACCACCAGGTGGGAGGGGGAACACTGAAGCTTTCTTT
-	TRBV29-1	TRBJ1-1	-	CSVAGRLNTEAFF	TGCAGCGTGGCGGGACGTCTGAACACTGAAGCTTTCTTT
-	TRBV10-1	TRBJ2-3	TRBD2	CASTLAGSDTQYF	TGCGCCAGCACCTTAGCGGGATCAGATACGCAGTATTTT
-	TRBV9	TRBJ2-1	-	CASSVAAIYNEQFF	TGTGCCAGCAGCGTAGCGGCTATCTACAATGAGCAGTTCTTC
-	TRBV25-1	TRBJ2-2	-	CASTLGFPGELFF	TGTGCCAGCACCCTCGGGTTTCCCGGGGAGCTGTTTTTT
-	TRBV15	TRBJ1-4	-	CATSRKPVRATNEKLFF	TGTGCCACCAGCAGAAAGCCCGTTCGAGCAACTAATGAAAAACTGTTTTTT
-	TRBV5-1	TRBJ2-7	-	CASSSLGGLDEQYF	TGCGCCAGCAGCAGTCTGGGGGGTCTAGACGAGCAGTACTTC
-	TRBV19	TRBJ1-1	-	CASSEAGESSEAFF	TGTGCCAGTAGTGAGGCGGGCGAGAGCTCTGAAGCTTTCTTT
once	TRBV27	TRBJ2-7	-	CASSSWTLVSYEQYF	TGTGCCAGCAGTTCCTGGACACTCGTCTCCTACGAGCAGTACTTC
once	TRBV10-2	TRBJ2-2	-	CASLGRSALNTGELFF	TGCGCCAGCCTTGGCCGTAGCGCACTAAACACCGGGGAGCTGTTTTTT
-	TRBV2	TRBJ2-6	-	CASSASSGANVLTF	TGTGCCAGCAGTGCCAGCTCTGGGGCCAACGTCCTGACTTTC
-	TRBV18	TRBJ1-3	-	CASSDGSGNTIYF	TGTGCCAGCTCGGACGGCTCTGGAAACACCATATATTTT
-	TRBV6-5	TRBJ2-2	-	CASSYRGYTGELFF	TGTGCCAGCAGTTACAGGGGTTACACCGGGGAGCTGTTTTTT
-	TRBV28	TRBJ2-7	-	CASSFTGLLQRHEQYF	TGTGCCAGCAGTTTCACGGGGCTCCTCCAGCGACACGAGCAGTACTTC
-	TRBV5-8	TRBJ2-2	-	CASSRRTYTGELFF	TGTGCCAGCAGTCGGCGAACATACACCGGGGAGCTGTTTTTT
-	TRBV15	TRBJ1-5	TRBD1	CATSSGGDRVSLGQPQHF	TGTGCCACCAGCAGCGGTGGGGACAGGGTATCGTTAGGTCAGCCCCAGCATTTT